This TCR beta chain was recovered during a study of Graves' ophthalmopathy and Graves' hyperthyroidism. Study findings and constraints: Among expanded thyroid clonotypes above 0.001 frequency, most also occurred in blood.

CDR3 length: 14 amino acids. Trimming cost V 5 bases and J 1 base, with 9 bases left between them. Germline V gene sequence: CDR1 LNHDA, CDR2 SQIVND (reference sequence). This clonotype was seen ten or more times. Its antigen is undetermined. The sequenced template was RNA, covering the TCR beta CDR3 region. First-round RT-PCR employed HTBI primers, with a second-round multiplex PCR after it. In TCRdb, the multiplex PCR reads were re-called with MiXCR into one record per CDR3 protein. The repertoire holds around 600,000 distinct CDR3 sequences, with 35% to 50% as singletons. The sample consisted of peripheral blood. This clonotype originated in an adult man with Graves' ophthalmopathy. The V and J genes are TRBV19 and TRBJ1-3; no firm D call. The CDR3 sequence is CASSPSRSGNTIYF. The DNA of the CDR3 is TGTGCCAGTAGTCCCAGCAGGTCTGGAAACACCATATATTTT.